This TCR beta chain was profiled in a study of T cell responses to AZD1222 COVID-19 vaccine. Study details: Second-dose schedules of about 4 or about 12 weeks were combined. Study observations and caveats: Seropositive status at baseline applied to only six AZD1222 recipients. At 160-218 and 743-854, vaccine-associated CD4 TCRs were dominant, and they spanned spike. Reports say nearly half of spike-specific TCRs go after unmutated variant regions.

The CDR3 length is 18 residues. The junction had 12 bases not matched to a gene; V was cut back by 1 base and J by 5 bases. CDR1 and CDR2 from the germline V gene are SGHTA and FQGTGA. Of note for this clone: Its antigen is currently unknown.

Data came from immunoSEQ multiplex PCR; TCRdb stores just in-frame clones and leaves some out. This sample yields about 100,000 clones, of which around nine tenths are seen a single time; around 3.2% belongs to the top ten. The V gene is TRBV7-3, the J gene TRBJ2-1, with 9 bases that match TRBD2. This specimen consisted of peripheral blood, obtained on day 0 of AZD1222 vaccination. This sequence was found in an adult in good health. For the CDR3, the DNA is TGTGCCAGCAGCTTAAACGTTTGGGCTAGCGGGAAGAACAATGAGCAGTTCTTC. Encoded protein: CASSLNVWASGKNNEQFF.